The following is a T cell receptor (beta chain) sequence with its context. Its target is not known. V trimming: 2 bases; J trimming: 6 bases; junction bases outside the gene matches: 4. The CDR3 has 14 residues. The germline V gene has CDR1 SGHAT and CDR2 FQNNGV. These data belong to a study of cytotoxic CD8 clonotypes in ibrutinib-treated CLL. Broader study findings: At baseline, clonality was higher than in age-matched healthy donors and correlated with CD8+ counts. Among the clonotypes, public ones were uncommon and contracted or held stable on treatment.

Method: immunoSEQ multiplex PCR; TCRdb's copy keeps in-frame clones and lacks some. The sample has approximately 100,000 clones; 55% to 75% are singletons. Material: PBMCs, obtained after 24 months of ibrutinib treatment. This clonotype was sampled from a human donor with chronic lymphocytic leukemia. The gene calls are TRBV11-2 and TRBJ1-2; 9 bases match TRBD1. The CDR3 region has the DNA TGTGCCAGCAGCTTAACAGGGGGCGCGAATGGCTACACCTTC. Its protein is CASSLTGGANGYTF.